What follows are 3 T cell receptor beta chains derived from one specimen sequenced in a study of blood T cell repertoires in COVID-19. Produced via immunoSEQ multiplex PCR; TCRdb's table is partial and in-frame only. The data show 150,000 to 200,000 clones, approximately 90% seen once. Input material: peripheral blood. Receptor source: a man younger than 35 who had recovered from COVID-19.

The chain combines TRBV10-3 with TRBJ2-1; 8 positions agree with TRBD1. Germline V gives CDR1 ENHRY, CDR2 SYGVKD. This CDR3 has 14 residues. After removal of 6 bases from V and 9 bases from J, the junction contained 10 bases not matched to a gene. The CDR3 DNA sequence: TGTGCCATCAGCCAGGACAGGGTCTCCGGTGAGCAGTTCTTC. It translates to CAISQDRVSGEQFF.

This rearrangement joins TRBV9 to TRBJ2-5; D might be TRBD2 (7 bases). V lost 3 bases to trimming and J lost 5 bases, with 20 bases between them. CDR1 and CDR2 from the germline V gene are SGDLS and YYNGEE. CDR3 length: 16 amino acids. The CDR3 DNA reads as TGTGCCAGCAGCGCAGTTGGGGGGGGCCTTTGGGAGACCCAGTACTTC. It is translated as CASSAVGGGLWETQYF.

This chain links TRBV6-4 with TRBJ2-1; possibly TRBD1 for D (8 bases). Trimming stripped 0 bases from V and 7 bases from J, with 19 bases between. Germline CDR1 is MRHNA and CDR2 is SNTAGT. CDR3 length: 17 residues. CDR3 DNA: TGTGCCAGCAGTGACTCCTCAGGGGGCGGGGGTGAGAATGAGCAGTTCTTC. Translation: CASSDSSGGGGENEQFF.